Listed here are 11 T cell receptor beta chains from one sample, sequenced in a study of blood T cell repertoires in COVID-19. The protocol was immunoSEQ multiplex PCR, while the TCRdb copy is restricted to in-frame clones and leaves out a portion. The data hold 250,000 to 350,000 clones, with 80% to 90% observed a single time. The sample was PBMCs or T cells enriched from blood (not recorded which). All receptors derive from a young woman who had recovered from COVID-19.

The chain is built from TRBV5-6 and TRBJ1-2; D gene ambiguous. This CDR3 comprises 13 residues. Germline V gene sequence: CDR1 SGHDT, CDR2 YYEEEE. Trimming shortened V by 0 bases and J by 8 bases, and 11 bases separated the two germline ends. Here the CDR3 DNA reads TGTGCCAGCAGCTTGGGGAGGGAGAGGGGCTACACCTTC. Amino acids: CASSLGRERGYTF.

V gene TRBV18 combines with J gene TRBJ1-2; 7 nucleotides line up with TRBD1. Losses at the gene ends were 1 base for V and 5 bases for J; bases not matched to a gene: 4. Per the germline V gene, CDR1 is KGHSH and CDR2 is LQKENI. The CDR3 extends over 14 amino acids. The CDR3 protein is CASSPQGAKYGYTF. CDR3 DNA: TGTGCCAGCTCACCACAGGGGGCCAAGTATGGCTACACCTTC.

The chain joins TRBV6-5 to TRBJ1-1; TRBD1 agrees at 10 bases. Germline trimming cut 6 bases from V and 7 bases from J; bases unmatched to any gene: 11. This CDR3 is built from 15 residues. Germline V gene sequence: CDR1 MNHEY, CDR2 SVGAGI. The CDR3 protein is CASSPDRGRVGEAFF. The CDR3, as DNA: TGTGCCAGCAGCCCCGACAGGGGGCGAGTTGGTGAAGCTTTCTTT.

This chain uses TRBV7-8 with TRBJ1-5; 7 nucleotides match TRBD1. This CDR3 contains 15 residues. Germline CDR1 reads SGHVS; CDR2 reads FQNEAQ. V lost 5 bases and J lost 6; bases outside the gene matches: 10. The CDR3 sequence is CASSPRDSVTQPQHF. The CDR3 nucleotides are TGTGCCAGCAGCCCCCGGGACAGTGTTACTCAGCCCCAGCATTTT.

There are a few counts of this clone. The chain is built from TRBV19 and TRBJ1-4, with no clear D. The CDR3 runs to 15 residues. The germline V gene encodes CDR1 LNHDA and CDR2 SQIVND (reference sequence). Trimming shortened V by 8 bases and J by 7 bases, and 20 bases separated the two germline ends. CDR3 sequence: CASSFVTAGSEKLFF. The DNA for the CDR3 is TGTGCCAGTTCCTTCGTGACCGCCGGGAGTGAAAAACTGTTTTTT.

DNA of the CDR3: TGTGCCAGCAGTTCGCGGCGGGAGGGCCAAGCCGGGGAGCTGTTTTTT. It is translated as CASSSRREGQAGELFF. The rearrangement links TRBV28 to TRBJ2-2; 9 nucleotides align to TRBD2. This CDR3 region has 16 residues. Looked up from germline, CDR1 is MDHEN and CDR2 is SYDVKM. V lost 4 bases and J lost 6; bases outside the gene matches: 9.

The chain uses TRBV30 and TRBJ1-3; maybe TRBD1 (5 bases). Germline CDR1 is GTSNPN and CDR2 is SVGIG (reference sequence). The CDR3 is 14 amino acids. Trimming cost V 1 base and J 3 bases, with 10 bases left between them. DNA for the CDR3: TGTGCCTGGAGTGCAGGGTCTAGTGGAAACACCATATATTTT. Residues: CAWSAGSSGNTIYF.

The chain links TRBV28 to TRBJ2-6; D is unresolved. V lost 3 bases and J lost 3, with 3 bases in between. The CDR3 covers 13 residues. The germline V gene encodes CDR1 MDHEN and CDR2 SYDVKM. DNA of the CDR3: TGTGCCAGCAGTTTTCGTGGGGCCAACGTCCTGACTTTC. Translating it yields CASSFRGANVLTF.

Note on this clone: This specimen includes other DNA sequences encoding the same CDR3. CDR3 region: CASSLTGSNQPQHF. The CDR3, as DNA: TGCGCCAGCAGCTTGACGGGGAGCAATCAGCCCCAGCATTTT. This chain uses TRBV5-1 with TRBJ1-5, with D unclear. Germline V gene data show CDR1 as SGHRS and CDR2 as YFSETQ. The V and J ends lost 1 base and 1 base respectively, with 6 bases between them. The CDR3 is 14 amino acids.

CDR3 in DNA: TGTGCCAGCAGTACTAGCGGGGGCGCGAACACCGGGGAGCTGTTTTTT. Amino acids: CASSTSGGANTGELFF. The chain recombines TRBV2 with TRBJ2-2, with TRBD2 matching over 11 bases. V shed 5 bases and J 0 bases; nucleotides not matched to a gene: 2. Germline CDR1 reads SNHLY; CDR2 reads FYNNEI. The CDR3 is 16 residues long.

V and J are TRBV29-1 and TRBJ2-5, with 7 bases fitting TRBD2. CDR3 length: 11 amino acids. The germline gives CDR1 SQVTM, CDR2 ANQGSEA. J gave up 12 bases and V 4 bases, and 8 bases lay outside the gene matches. This CDR3 reads CSVALAEVKYF. In DNA form, the CDR3 reads TGCAGCGTTGCTCTAGCGGAGGTCAAGTACTTC.